This T cell receptor (beta chain) is from a study of T cell repertoires in cytomegalovirus infection. This clonotype was observed a few times. No antigen is known for it. CDR3 length: 15 residues. V trimming: 6 bases; J trimming: 5 bases; junction bases outside the gene matches: 8. Germline V CDR1 and CDR2: LNHDA, SQIVND (reference sequence). Each CDR3 protein is one row after TCRdb ran MiXCR on the reads. This repertoire shows about 920,000 distinct CDR3 sequences, around 30% found once; its top ten account for roughly an eighth. Sequencing was performed on cultured CD8+ T cells from PBMCs, taken from culture after CMV antigen stimulation. This TCR derives from a human donor in good health (CMV status not recorded). Some clones in this sample may be carry-over from other donors' samples. The V gene is TRBV19, the J gene TRBJ1-4, with TRBD1 matching over 8 bases. The CDR3 loop is CASRNRDRPNEKLFF. DNA of the CDR3: TGTGCCAGTAGGAACCGGGACAGGCCGAATGAAAAACTGTTTTTT.